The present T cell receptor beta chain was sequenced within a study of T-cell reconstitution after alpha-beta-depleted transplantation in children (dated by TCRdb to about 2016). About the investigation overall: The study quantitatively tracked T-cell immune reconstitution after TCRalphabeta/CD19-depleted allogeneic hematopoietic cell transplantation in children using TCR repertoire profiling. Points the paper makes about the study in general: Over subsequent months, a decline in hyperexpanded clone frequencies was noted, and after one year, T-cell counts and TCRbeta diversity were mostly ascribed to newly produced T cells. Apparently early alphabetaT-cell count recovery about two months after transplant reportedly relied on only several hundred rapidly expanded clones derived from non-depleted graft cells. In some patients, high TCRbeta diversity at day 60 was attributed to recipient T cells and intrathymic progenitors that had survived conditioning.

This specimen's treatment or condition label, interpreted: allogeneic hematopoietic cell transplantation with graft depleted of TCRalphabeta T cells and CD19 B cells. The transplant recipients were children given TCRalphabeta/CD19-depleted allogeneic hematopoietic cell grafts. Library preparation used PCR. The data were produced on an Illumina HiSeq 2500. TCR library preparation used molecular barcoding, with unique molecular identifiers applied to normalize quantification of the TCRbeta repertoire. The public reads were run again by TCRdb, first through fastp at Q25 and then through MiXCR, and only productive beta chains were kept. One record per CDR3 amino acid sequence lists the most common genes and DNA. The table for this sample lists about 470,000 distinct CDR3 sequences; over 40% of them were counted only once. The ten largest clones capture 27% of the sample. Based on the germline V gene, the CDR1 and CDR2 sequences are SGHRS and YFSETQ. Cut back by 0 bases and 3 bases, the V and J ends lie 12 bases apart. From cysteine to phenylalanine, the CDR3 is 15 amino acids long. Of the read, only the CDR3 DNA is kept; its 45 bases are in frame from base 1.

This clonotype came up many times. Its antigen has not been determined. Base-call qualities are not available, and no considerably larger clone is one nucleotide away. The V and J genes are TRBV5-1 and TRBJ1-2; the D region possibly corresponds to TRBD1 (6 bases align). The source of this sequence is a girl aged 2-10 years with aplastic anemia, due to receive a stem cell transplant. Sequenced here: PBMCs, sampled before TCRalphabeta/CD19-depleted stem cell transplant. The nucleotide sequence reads TGCGCCAGCAGCTTGGTTGTCAGGGGAGACTATGGCTACACCTTC. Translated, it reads CASSLVVRGDYGYTF.